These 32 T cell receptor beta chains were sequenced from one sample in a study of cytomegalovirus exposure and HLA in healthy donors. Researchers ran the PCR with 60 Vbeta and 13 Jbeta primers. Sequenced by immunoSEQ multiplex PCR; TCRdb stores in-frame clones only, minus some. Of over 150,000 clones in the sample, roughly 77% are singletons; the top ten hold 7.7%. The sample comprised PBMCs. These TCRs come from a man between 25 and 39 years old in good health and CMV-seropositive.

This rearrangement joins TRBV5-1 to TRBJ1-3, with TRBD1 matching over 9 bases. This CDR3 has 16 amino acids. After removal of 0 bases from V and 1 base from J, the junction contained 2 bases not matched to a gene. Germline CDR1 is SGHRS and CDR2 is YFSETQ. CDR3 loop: CASSLGTGASGNTIYF. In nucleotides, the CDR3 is TGCGCCAGCAGCTTGGGGACAGGGGCTTCTGGAAACACCATATATTTT.

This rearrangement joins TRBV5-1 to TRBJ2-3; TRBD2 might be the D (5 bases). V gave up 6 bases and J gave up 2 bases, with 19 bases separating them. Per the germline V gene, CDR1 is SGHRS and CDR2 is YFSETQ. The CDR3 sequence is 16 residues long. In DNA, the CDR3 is TGCGCCAGCAAACTGGAGGTCTCCCGCTTCACAGATACGCAGTATTTT. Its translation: CASKLEVSRFTDTQYF.

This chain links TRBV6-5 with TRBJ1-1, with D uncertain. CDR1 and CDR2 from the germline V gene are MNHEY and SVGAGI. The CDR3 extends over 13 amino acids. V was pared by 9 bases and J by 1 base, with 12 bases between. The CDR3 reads CASSIGRNTEAFF. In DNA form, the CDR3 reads TGTGCCAGTTCAATAGGGAGGAACACTGAAGCTTTCTTT.

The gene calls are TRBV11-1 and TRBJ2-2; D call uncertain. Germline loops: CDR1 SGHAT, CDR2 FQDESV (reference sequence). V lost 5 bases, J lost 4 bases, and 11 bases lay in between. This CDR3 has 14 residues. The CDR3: CASSPEALTGELFF. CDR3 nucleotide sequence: TGTGCCAGCAGCCCAGAGGCCCTCACCGGGGAGCTGTTTTTT.

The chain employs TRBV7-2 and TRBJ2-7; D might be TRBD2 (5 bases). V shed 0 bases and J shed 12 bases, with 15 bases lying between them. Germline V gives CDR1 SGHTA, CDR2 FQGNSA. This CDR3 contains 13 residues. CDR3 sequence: CASSLALHSAAYF. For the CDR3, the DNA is TGTGCCAGCAGCTTAGCGCTACATAGCGCGGCGTACTTC.

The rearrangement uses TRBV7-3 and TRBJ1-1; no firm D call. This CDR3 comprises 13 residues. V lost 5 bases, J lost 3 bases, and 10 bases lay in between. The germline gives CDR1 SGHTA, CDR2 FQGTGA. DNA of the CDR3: TGTGCCAGCAGCCCCGGGTTTGACACTGAAGCTTTCTTT. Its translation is CASSPGFDTEAFF.

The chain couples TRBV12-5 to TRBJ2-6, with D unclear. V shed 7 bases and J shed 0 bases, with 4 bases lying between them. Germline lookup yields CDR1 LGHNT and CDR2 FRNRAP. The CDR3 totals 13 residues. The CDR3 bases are TGTGCTAGTGTCGGCTCTGGGGCCAACGTCCTGACTTTC. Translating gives CASVGSGANVLTF.

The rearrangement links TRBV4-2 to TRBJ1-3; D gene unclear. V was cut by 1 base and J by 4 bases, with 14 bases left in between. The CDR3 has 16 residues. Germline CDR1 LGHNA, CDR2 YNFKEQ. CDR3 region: CASSQGPAGYGNTIYF. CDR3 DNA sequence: TGTGCCAGCAGCCAAGGCCCCGCGGGTTACGGAAACACCATATATTTT.

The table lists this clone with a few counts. The CDR3 DNA follows: TGTGCCAGCAGTCCCCGACAGGGTGGGGCTAGCAATCAGCCCCAGCATTTT. This codes for CASSPRQGGASNQPQHF. The V gene is TRBV27, the J gene TRBJ1-5; 7 bases line up with TRBD1. The ends lost 5 bases at V and 0 bases at J; junction bases unmatched: 10. Germline-derived CDR1 and CDR2 are MNHEY and SMNVEV (reference sequence). This CDR3 region has 17 residues.

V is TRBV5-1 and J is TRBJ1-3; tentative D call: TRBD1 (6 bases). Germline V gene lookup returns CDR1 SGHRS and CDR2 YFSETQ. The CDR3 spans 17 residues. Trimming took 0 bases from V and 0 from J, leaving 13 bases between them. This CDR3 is CASSLAGGTRSGNTIYF. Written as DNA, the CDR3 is TGCGCCAGCAGCTTGGCGGGGGGCACTCGCTCTGGAAACACCATATATTTT.

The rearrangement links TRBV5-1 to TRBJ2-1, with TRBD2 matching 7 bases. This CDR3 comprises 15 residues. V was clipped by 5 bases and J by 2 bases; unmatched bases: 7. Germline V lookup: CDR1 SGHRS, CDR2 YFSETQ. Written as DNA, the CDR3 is TGCGCCAGCAGAAGGGAGGGGAAAACCTACAATGAGCAGTTCTTC. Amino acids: CASRREGKTYNEQFF.

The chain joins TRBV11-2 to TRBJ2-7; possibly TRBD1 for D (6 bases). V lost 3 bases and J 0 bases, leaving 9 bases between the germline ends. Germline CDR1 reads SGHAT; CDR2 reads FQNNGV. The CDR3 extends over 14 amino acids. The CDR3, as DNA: TGTGCCAGCAGCTTTCAGGGGACCTCCTACGAGCAGTACTTC. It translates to CASSFQGTSYEQYF.

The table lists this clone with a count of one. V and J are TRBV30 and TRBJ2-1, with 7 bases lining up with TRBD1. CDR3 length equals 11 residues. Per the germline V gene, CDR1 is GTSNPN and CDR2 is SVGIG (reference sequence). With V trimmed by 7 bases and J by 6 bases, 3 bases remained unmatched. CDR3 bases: TGTGCCTCTACAGGGGCCAATGAGCAGTTCTTC. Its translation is CASTGANEQFF.

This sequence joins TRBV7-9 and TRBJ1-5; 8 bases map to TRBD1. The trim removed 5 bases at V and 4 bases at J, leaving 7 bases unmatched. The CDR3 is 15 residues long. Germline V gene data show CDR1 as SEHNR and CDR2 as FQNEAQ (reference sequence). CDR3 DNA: TGTGCCAGCAGCCCGACTCGGACAGGGAATCAGCCCCAGCATTTT. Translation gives CASSPTRTGNQPQHF. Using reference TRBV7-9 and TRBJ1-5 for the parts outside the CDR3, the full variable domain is DTGVSQNPRHKITKRGQNVTFRCDPISEHNRLYWYRQTLGQGPEFLTYFQNEAQLEKSRLLSDRFSAERPKGSFSTLEIQRTEQGDSAMYLCASSPTRTGNQPQHFGDGTRLSIL.

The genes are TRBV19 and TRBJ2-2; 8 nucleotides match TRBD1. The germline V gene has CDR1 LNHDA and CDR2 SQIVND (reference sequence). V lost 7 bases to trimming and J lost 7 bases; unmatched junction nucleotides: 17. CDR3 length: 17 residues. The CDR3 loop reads CASTRGRTGYVGGELFF. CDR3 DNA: TGTGCCAGTACCCGAGGAAGGACAGGGTATGTTGGCGGGGAGCTGTTTTTT.

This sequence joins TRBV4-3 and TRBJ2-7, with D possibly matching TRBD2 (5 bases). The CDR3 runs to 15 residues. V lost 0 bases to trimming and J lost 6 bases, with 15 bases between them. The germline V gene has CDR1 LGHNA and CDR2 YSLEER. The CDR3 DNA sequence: TGCGCCAGCAGCCAAGATACGGGCAGCCGGGGCGAGCAGTACTTC. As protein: CASSQDTGSRGEQYF.

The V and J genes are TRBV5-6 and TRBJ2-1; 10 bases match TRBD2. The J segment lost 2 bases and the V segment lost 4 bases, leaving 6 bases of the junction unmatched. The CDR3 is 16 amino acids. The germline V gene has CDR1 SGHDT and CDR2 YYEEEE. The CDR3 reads CASSPKTSGPYNEQFF. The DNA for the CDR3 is TGTGCCAGCAGCCCTAAGACTAGCGGGCCCTACAATGAGCAGTTCTTC.

CDR3 bases: TGTGCCAGCAGCCTCCGAGGTGGGAGCGGGGGGGCGGTCACCGGGGAGCTGTTTTTT. It codes for CASSLRGGSGGAVTGELFF. This chain links TRBV9 with TRBJ2-2; 10 nucleotides align to TRBD2. In germline, CDR1 is SGDLS, CDR2 YYNGEE. CDR3 length: 19 amino acids. Trimming cost V 4 bases and J 4 bases; bases outside gene matches: 16.

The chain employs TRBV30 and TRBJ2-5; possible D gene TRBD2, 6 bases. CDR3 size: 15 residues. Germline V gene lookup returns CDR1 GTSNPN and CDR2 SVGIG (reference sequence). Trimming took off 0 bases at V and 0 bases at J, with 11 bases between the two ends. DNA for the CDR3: TGTGCCTGGAGTGTACCGGCGGGGTACCAAGAGACCCAGTACTTC. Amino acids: CAWSVPAGYQETQYF.

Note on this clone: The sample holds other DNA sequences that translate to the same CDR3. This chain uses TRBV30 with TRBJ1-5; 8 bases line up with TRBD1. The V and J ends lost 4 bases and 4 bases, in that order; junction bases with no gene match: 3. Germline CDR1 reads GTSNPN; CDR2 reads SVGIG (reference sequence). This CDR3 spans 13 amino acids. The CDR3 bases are TGTGCCTGGACAGGGGGCCCAAATCAGCCCCAGCATTTT. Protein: CAWTGGPNQPQHF.

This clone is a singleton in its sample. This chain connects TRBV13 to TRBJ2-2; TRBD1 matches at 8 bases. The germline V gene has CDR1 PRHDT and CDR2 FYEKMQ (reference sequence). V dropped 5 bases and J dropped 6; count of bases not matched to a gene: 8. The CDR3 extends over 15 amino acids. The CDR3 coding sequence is TGTGCCAGCAGCCAGACAGGGGCCCAAGCCGGGGAGCTGTTTTTT. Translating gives CASSQTGAQAGELFF.

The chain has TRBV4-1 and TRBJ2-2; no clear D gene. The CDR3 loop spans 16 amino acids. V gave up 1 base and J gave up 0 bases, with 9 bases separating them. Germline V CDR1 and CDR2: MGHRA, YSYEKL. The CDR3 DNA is TGCGCCAGCAGCCAAGTGGCCAGGTCGAACACCGGGGAGCTGTTTTTT. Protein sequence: CASSQVARSNTGELFF.

This CDR3 reads CASSYSSSRAGPLHF. CDR3 nucleotides: TGTGCCAGCAGTTACTCGAGTTCTAGGGCGGGTCCCCTCCACTTT. The rearrangement links TRBV6-5 to TRBJ1-6; D not resolved. The CDR3 has 15 residues. Deletions cut 0 bases from V and 13 bases from J, with 16 bases between. From germline, CDR1 is MNHEY and CDR2 SVGAGI.

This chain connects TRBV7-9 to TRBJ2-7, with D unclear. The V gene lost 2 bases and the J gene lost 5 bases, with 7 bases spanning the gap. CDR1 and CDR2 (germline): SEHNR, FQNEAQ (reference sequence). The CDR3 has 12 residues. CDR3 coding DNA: TGTGCCAGCAGCTTAATTGCGGACGAGCAGTACTTC. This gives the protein CASSLIADEQYF.

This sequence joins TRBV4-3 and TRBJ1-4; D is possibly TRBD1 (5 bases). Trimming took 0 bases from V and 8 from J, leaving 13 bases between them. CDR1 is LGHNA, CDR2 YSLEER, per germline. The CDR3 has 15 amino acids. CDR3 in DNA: TGCGCCAGCAGCCAAGATAGCGGCAGGGTAGAAAAACTGTTTTTT. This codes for CASSQDSGRVEKLFF.

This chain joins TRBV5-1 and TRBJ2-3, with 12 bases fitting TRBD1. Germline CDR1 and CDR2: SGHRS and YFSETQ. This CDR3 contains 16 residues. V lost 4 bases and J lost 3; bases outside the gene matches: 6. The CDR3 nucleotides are TGCGCCAGCAGCGCAGGGACAGGGGGCAGGACAGATACGCAGTATTTT. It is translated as CASSAGTGGRTDTQYF.

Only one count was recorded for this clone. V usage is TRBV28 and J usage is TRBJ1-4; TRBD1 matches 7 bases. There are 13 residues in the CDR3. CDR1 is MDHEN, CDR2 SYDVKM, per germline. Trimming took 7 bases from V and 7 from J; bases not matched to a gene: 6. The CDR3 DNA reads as TGTGCCAGCAAGGGAAGGGACAGTGAAAAACTGTTTTTT. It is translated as CASKGRDSEKLFF.

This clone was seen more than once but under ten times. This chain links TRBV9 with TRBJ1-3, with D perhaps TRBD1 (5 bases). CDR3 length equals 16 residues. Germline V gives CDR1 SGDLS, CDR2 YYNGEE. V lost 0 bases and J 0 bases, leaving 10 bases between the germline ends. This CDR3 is CASSVGGVDSGNTIYF. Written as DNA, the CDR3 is TGTGCCAGCAGCGTAGGGGGGGTGGACTCTGGAAACACCATATATTTT.

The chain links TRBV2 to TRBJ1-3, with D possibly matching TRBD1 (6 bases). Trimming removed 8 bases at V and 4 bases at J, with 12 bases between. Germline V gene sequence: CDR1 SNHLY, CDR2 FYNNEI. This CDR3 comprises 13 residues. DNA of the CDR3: TGTGCCAGCGCTGGGGGGGCAGGAAACACCATATATTTT. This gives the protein CASAGGAGNTIYF.

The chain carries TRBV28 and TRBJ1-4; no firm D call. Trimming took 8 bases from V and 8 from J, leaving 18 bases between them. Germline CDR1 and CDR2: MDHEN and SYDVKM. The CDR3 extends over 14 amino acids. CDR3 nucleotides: TGTGCCAGCTGTACCGGGAGCCTGGGGGAAAAACTGTTTTTT. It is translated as CASCTGSLGEKLFF.

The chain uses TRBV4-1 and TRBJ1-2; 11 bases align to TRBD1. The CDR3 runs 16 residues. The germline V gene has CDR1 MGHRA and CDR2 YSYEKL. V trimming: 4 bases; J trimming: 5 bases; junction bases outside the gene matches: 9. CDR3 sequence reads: CASSRGTGGIEYGYTF. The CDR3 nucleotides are TGCGCCAGCAGCCGGGGGACAGGGGGTATAGAATATGGCTACACCTTC.

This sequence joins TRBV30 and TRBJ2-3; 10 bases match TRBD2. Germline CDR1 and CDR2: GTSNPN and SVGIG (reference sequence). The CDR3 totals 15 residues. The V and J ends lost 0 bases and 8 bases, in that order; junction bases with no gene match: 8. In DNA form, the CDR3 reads TGTGCCTGGAGTGTACCGAGCGGGGGGGACATTACGCAGTATTTT. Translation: CAWSVPSGGDITQYF.